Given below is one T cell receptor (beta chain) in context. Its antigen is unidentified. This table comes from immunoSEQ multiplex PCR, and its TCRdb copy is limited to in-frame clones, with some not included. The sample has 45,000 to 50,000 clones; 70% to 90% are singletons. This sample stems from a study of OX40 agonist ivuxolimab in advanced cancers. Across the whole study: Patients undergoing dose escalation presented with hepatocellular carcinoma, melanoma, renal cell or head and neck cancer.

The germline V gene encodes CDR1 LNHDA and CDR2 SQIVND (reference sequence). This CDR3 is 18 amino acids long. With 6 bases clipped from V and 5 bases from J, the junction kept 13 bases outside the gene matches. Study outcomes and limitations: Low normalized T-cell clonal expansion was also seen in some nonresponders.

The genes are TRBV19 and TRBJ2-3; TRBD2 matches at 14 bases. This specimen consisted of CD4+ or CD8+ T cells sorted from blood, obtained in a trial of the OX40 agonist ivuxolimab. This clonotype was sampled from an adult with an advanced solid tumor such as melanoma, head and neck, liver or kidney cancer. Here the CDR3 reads CASSPGLAGAAGGDTQYF. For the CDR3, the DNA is TGTGCCAGTAGCCCGGGACTAGCGGGAGCCGCTGGGGGAGATACGCAGTATTTT. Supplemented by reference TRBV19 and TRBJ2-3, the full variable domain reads DGGITQSPKYLFRKEGQNVTLSCEQNLNHDAMYWYRQDPGQGLRLIYYSQIVNDFQKGDIAEGYSVSREKKESFPLTVTSAQKNPTAFYLCASSPGLAGAAGGDTQYFGPGTRLTVL.